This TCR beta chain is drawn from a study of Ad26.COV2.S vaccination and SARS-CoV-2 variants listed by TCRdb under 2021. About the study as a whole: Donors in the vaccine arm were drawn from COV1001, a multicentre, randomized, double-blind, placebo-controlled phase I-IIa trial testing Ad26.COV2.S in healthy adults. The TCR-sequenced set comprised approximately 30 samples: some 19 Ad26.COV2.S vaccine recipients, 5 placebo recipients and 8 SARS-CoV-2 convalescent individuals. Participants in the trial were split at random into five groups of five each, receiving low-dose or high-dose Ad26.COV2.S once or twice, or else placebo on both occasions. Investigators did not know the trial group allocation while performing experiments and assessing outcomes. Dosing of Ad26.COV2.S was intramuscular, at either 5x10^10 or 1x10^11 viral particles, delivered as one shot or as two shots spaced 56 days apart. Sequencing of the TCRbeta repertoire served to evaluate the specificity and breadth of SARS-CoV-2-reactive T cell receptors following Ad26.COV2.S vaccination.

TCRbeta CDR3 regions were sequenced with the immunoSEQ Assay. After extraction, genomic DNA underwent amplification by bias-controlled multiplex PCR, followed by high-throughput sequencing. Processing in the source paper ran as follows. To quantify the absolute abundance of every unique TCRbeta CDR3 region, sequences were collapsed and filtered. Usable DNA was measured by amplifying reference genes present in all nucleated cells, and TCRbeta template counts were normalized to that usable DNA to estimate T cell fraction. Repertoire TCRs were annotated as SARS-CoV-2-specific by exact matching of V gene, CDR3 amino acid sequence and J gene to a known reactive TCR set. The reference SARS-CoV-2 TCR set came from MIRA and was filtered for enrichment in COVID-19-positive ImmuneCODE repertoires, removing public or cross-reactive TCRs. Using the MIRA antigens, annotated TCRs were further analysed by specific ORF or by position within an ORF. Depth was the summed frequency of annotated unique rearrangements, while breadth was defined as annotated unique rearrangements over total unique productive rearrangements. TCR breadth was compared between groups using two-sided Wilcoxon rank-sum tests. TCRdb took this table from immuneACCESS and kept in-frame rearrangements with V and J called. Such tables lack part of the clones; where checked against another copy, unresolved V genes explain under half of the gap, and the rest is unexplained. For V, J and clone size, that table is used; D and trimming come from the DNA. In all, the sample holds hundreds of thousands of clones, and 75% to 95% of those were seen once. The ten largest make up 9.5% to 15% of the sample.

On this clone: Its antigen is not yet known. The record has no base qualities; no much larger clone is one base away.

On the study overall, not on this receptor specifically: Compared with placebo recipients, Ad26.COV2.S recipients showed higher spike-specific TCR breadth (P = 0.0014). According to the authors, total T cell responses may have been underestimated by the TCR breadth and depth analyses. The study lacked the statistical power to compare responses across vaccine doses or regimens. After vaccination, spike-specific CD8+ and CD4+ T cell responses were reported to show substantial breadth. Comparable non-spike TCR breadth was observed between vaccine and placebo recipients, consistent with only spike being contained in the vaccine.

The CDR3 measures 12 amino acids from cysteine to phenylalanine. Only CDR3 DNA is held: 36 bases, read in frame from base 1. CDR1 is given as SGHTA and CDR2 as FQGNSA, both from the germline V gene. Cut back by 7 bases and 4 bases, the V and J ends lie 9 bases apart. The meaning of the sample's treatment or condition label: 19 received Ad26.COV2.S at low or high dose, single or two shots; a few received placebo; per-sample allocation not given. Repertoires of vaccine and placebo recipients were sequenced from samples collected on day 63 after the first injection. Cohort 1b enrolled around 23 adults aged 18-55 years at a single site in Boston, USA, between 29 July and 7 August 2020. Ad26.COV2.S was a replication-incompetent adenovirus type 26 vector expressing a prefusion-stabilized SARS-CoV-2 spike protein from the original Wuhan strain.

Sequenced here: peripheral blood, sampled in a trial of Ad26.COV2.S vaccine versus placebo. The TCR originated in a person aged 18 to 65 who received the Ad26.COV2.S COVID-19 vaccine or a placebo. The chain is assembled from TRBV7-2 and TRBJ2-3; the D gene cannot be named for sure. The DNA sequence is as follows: TGTGCCAGCACCTTTGGGGCAGATACGCAGTATTTT. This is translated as CASTFGADTQYF.